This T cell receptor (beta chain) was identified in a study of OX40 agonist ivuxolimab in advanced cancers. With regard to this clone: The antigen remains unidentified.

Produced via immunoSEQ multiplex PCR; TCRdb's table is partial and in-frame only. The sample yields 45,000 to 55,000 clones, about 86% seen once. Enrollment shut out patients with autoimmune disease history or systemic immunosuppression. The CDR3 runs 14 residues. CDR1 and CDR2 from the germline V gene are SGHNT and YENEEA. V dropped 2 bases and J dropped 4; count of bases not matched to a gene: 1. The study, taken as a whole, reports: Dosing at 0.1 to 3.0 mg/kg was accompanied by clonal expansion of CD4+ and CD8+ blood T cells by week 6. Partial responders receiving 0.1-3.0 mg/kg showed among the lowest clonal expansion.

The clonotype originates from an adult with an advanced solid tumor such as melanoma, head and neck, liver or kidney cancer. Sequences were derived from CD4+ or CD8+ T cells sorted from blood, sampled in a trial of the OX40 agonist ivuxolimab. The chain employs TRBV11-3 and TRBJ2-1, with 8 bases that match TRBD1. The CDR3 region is CASSLTGGYNEQFF. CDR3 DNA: TGTGCCAGCAGCTTAACAGGGGGGTACAATGAGCAGTTCTTC.